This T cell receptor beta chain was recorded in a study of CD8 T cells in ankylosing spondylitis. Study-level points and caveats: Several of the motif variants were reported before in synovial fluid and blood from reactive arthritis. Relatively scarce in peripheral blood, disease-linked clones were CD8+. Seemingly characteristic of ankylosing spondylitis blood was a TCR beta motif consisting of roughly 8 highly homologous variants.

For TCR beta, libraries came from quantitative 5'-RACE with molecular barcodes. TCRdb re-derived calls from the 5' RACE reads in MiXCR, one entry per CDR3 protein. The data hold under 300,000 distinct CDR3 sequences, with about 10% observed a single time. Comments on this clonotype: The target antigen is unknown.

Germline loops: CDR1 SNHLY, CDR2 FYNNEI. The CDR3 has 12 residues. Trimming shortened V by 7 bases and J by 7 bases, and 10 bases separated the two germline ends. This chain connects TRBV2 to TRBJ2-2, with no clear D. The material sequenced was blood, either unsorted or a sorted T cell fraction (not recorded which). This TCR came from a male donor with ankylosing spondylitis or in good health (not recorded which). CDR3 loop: CASKTNGGELFF. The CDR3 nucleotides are TGTGCCAGCAAAACAAACGGCGGGGAGCTGTTTTTT.